This record covers a single T cell receptor (beta chain). Its antigen is not identified. The CDR3 covers 17 residues. With 7 bases clipped from V and 3 bases from J, the junction kept 11 bases outside the gene matches. Germline V lookup: CDR1 SGHVS, CDR2 FQNEAQ. The data belong to a study of cytomegalovirus exposure and HLA in healthy donors. Study-wide findings and caveats: Within an earlier analysis, most TCR beta V segments proved productive either about 87% or about 30% of the time.

13 Jbeta primers and 60 Vbeta primers were used for the PCR. Clones were sequenced by immunoSEQ multiplex PCR, and TCRdb holds only the in-frame ones, with some missing. The sample gives 130,000 or so clones, over 75% of which show up once; roughly 0.5% is in the top ten. The J gene is TRBJ2-2, the V gene TRBV7-8; 10 nucleotides match TRBD2. The sample comprised PBMCs. This clonotype originated in a woman between 35 and 50 years old in good health and CMV-seronegative. The CDR3 coding sequence is TGTGCCAGCATAGAAAAGCGGGAGGGGCCGGACACCGGGGAGCTGTTTTTT. This translates into CASIEKREGPDTGELFF.